The 2 T cell receptor beta chains below all came from one sample that was sequenced in a study of shared clonotypes between healthy human individuals. Profiling relied on immunoSEQ multiplex PCR, and the TCRdb table lists in-frame clones only, not all of them. The repertoire includes 2 million to 2.5 million clones, just under 95% of them detected once, and about 1.1% sits in the top ten. Naivety among CD8 cells was defined by CD45RO negativity and positive CCR7 selection, thereby excluding terminally differentiated effector memory CD45RA+ cells. The material sequenced was naive CD8+ T cells sorted from blood. All receptors derive from a man younger than 35 in good health.

The J gene is TRBJ2-4, the V gene TRBV7-9; the D is unclear. The germline gives CDR1 SEHNR, CDR2 FQNEAQ (reference sequence). The CDR3 spans 17 residues. V gave up 5 bases and J gave up 3 bases, with 20 bases separating them. The CDR3 loop reads CASSGTGSPLGKNIQYF. The CDR3 nucleotides read TGTGCCAGCAGCGGAACGGGCTCCCCCCTGGGCAAAAACATTCAGTACTTC.

This chain joins TRBV4-3 and TRBJ2-1; D is possibly TRBD2 (5 bases). This CDR3 contains 17 residues. V lost 3 bases to trimming and J lost 8 bases, with 23 bases between them. Germline CDR1 reads LGHNA; CDR2 reads YSLEER. CDR3 sequence: CASSQLIADVSAYEQFF. Here the CDR3 DNA reads TGCGCCAGCAGCCAGCTAATCGCGGACGTTAGCGCATATGAGCAGTTCTTC.